This TCR beta chain comes out of a study of shared clonotypes between healthy human individuals. The study, taken as a whole, reports: Clonotypes which were not shared had lower generation probabilities than clonotypes that all four donors shared. An expected dependence of interdonor clonotype sharing on sequencing depth was noted. In general, naive subsets displayed greater estimated richness than memory subsets did.

The investigators split CD4+ cells into a CD45RA+ naive subset and a CD45RA-negative memory subset. This CDR3 is 14 amino acids long. Deletions cut 3 bases from V and 2 bases from J, with 10 bases between. CDR1 is KGHSH, CDR2 LQKENI, per germline. TCRdb's copy holds only in-frame clones and misses some; the assay was immunoSEQ multiplex PCR. The sample includes millions of clones, more than 85% of them seen just once. Worth noting for this clone: Its antigen is as yet unknown.

V gene TRBV18 combines with J gene TRBJ2-5; the D gene is possibly TRBD2 (5 bases). The source of this sequence is a man aged 18 to 30 in good health. Some clones in this sample may be carry-over from other donors' samples. What was sequenced was naive CD4+ T cells from PBMCs. Specified subset: CD45RA+ positively selected. Here the CDR3 DNA reads TGTGCCAGCTCACCCGGAAGCGGTCAAGAGACCCAGTACTTC. Its translation: CASSPGSGQETQYF.